This T cell receptor (beta chain) came from a study of T cells in Graves' hyperthyroidism and ophthalmopathy. This clonotype appeared a single time. Its antigen is not known. This CDR3 region has 12 residues. V was clipped by 5 bases and J by 4 bases, with 12 bases between them. CDR1 is GTSNPN, CDR2 SVGIG, per germline (reference sequence). Amplification targeted TCR beta CDR3 regions from RNA transcripts. The primer set for the first-round RT-PCR of the TCR CDR3 was HTBI. TCRdb called the multiplex PCR reads again in MiXCR, with one record for every CDR3 protein. Of 30,000 to 35,000 distinct CDR3 sequences in the sample, around 50% were seen once. Study-wide points: Stable hyperthyroidism and ophthalmopathy were separated using 13 V-J signatures.

This receptor was taken from a middle-aged woman with Graves' ophthalmopathy. Source material: blood. The V call is TRBV30, the J call TRBJ2-7; tentatively, D is TRBD2 (5 bases). The CDR3 loop reads CAWGSKWYEQYF. The CDR3 region has the DNA TGTGCCTGGGGGAGCAAGTGGTACGAGCAGTACTTC. Looking up the rest from reference TRBV30 and TRBJ2-7 gives the full variable domain: SQTIHQWPATLVQPVGSPLSLECTVEGTSNPNLYWYRQAAGRGLQLLFYSVGIGQISSEVPQNLSASRPQDRQFILSSKKLLLSDSGFYLCAWGSKWYEQYFGPGTRLTVT.